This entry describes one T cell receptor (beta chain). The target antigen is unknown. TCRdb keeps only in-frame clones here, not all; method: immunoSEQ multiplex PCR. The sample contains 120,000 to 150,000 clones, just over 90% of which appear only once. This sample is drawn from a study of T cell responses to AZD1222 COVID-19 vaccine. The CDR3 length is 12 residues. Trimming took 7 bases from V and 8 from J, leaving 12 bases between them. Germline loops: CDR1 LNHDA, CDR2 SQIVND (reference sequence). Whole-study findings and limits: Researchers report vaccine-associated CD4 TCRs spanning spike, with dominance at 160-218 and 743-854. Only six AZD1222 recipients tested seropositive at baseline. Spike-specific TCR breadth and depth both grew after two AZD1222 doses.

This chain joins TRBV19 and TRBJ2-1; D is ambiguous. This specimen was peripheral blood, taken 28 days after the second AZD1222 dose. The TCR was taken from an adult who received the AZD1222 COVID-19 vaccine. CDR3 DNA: TGTGCCAGTACCTCCCTCAAGGATGAGCAGTTCTTC. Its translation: CASTSLKDEQFF.